This TCR beta chain was sequenced for a study of shared clonotypes between healthy human individuals. Deep-level settings were used for running the assay. Profiled with immunoSEQ multiplex PCR; TCRdb holds only in-frame clones, not every one. Of some 2 million clones in the sample, just under 95% were seen once. Naive CD8 cells lacked CD45RO and underwent positive selection for CCR7, leaving out terminally differentiated effector memory CD45RA+ cells. Sequencing was carried out using naive CD8+ T cells sorted from blood. This sequence originates from a man aged 18 to 30 in good health.

CDR3 coding DNA: TGTGCCAGCAGTTACTCGAAGGGAAGGGGGGACACTGAAGCTTTCTTT. Translated: CASSYSKGRGDTEAFF. This rearrangement joins TRBV6-6 to TRBJ1-1; TRBD1 is a possible D gene (6 bases). Trimming shortened V by 0 bases and J by 3 bases, and 14 bases separated the two germline ends. The CDR3 consists of 16 residues. Per the germline V gene, CDR1 is MNHNY and CDR2 is SVGAGI (reference sequence).